This TCR beta chain is drawn from a study of CD8+ T cells in alopecia areata. Across the study: The study gave tofacitinib for 6 to 18 months, then 6 months off drug. Overall study findings and caveats: Compared with normal scalp, lesional scalp had higher clonality and more expanded CD8+ clones.

Investigators isolated RNA and reverse transcribed it into cDNA to act as the sequencing template. Sequenced by immunoSEQ multiplex PCR; TCRdb stores in-frame clones only, minus some. The sample holds 150,000 to 200,000 clones, more than 60% seen once. V lost 10 bases and J lost 5, with 10 bases in between. From germline, CDR1 is WSHSY and CDR2 SAAADI. CDR3 length: 11 amino acids. Concerning this clone: What it binds is not known.

The receptor's source is a human donor with alopecia areata. This material consisted of CD4+ T cells sorted from blood, taken at week 0. This chain links TRBV10-2 with TRBJ2-3; no clear D. In nucleotides, the CDR3 is TGCGCCACCAGAACTGGAGATACGCAGTATTTT. It specifies CATRTGDTQYF.